The next 9 T cell receptor beta chains were all read from a single sample in a study of blood T cell repertoires in COVID-19. Assay: immunoSEQ multiplex PCR; the TCRdb copy retains only in-frame clones and omits some. Of tens of thousands of clones listed, around 82% are singletons. The specimen was peripheral blood. These receptor sequences come from a woman of 80 years or more with acute or convalescent COVID-19.

The chain has TRBV12-3 or TRBV12-4 and TRBJ2-7, with D uncertain. V was shortened by 5 bases and J by 2 bases, with 7 bases between the two germline ends. This CDR3 contains 12 residues. This chain's CDR3 is CASSPVPYEQYF. The CDR3 nucleotides read TGTGCCAGCAGTCCCGTCCCCTACGAGCAGTACTTC.

This sequence joins TRBV13 and TRBJ1-2, with 7 bases that match TRBD1. The CDR3 length is 15 residues. Germline CDR1 reads PRHDT; CDR2 reads FYEKMQ (reference sequence). Losses at the gene ends were 4 bases for V and 2 bases for J; bases not matched to a gene: 7. The CDR3 spells CASSSDRAGNYGYTF. Written as DNA, the CDR3 is TGTGCCAGCAGCTCAGACAGGGCAGGGAACTATGGCTACACCTTC.

This sequence joins TRBV6-6 and TRBJ2-7, with D perhaps matching TRBD1 (6 bases). V was trimmed by 7 bases and J by 4 bases, leaving 14 bases between them. Germline CDR1 MNHNY, CDR2 SVGAGI (reference sequence). This CDR3 region has 13 residues. CDR3 sequence (DNA): TGTGCCAGCACTGGACAGTGGGGGTACGAGCAGTACTTC. This sequence encodes CASTGQWGYEQYF.

The count of this clone is one. The chain uses TRBV3-1 (or the pseudogene TRBV3-2) and TRBJ2-2, with a possible D match to TRBD2 (6 bases). In germline, CDR1 is LGHDT, CDR2 YNNKEL (reference sequence). V was trimmed by 1 base and J by 0 bases, leaving 15 bases between them. This CDR3 has 18 residues. CDR3 region: CASSQGRAGTANTGELFF. Here the CDR3 DNA reads TGTGCCAGCAGCCAAGGAAGGGCCGGGACTGCGAACACCGGGGAGCTGTTTTTT.

The V and J genes are TRBV11-2 and TRBJ2-2, with 13 bases that match TRBD2. The CDR3 covers 16 residues. Germline V gene lookup returns CDR1 SGHAT and CDR2 FQNNGV. Unmatched junction bases numbered 3, after V lost 3 bases and J lost 5 bases. Written as DNA, the CDR3 is TGTGCCAGCAGCTTTTCGACTAGCGGGGGGACCGGGGAGCTGTTTTTT. Amino acid sequence: CASSFSTSGGTGELFF.

This clone has only a few counts. The genes are TRBV6-5 and TRBJ1-1; D remains unclear. The V and J ends lost 7 bases and 2 bases respectively, with 17 bases between them. The V gene's germline CDR1 is MNHEY and CDR2 SVGAGI. The CDR3 sequence is 15 residues long. The CDR3 reads CASTPGVRANTEAFF. CDR3 nucleotides: TGTGCCAGCACCCCCGGGGTTAGGGCTAACACTGAAGCTTTCTTT.

This chain joins TRBV25-1 and TRBJ2-7, with 7 bases that match TRBD1. Per the germline V gene, CDR1 is MGHDK and CDR2 is SYGVNS. The CDR3 runs to 13 residues. Trimming removed 7 bases from V and 9 bases from J; junction bases left unmatched: 12. Here the CDR3 DNA reads TGTGCCAGCACCTTGGAACAGGGGTTAGGGCAGTACTTC. Its translation: CASTLEQGLGQYF.

The chain uses TRBV2 and TRBJ2-5; tentatively, D is TRBD1 (6 bases). The V gene's germline CDR1 is SNHLY and CDR2 FYNNEI. The germline V and J ends were trimmed by 5 bases and 2 bases, with 15 bases remaining between them. The CDR3 contains 15 residues. The CDR3 nucleotides are TGTGCCAGCAGTCTACGTCAGGGGAAGCAAGAGACCCAGTACTTC. It is translated as CASSLRQGKQETQYF.

The rearrangement links TRBV3-1 (or the pseudogene TRBV3-2) to TRBJ1-1, with 7 bases identical to TRBD1. Germline CDR1 LGHDT, CDR2 YNNKEL (reference sequence). J gave up 5 bases and V 7 bases, and 13 bases lay outside the gene matches. The CDR3 extends over 15 amino acids. The CDR3 DNA reads as TGTGCCAGCACTCCAGGGGGACTGGCGGGGACTGAAGCTTTCTTT. Residues: CASTPGGLAGTEAFF.